This T cell receptor beta chain was recorded in a study of T cell responses to AZD1222 COVID-19 vaccine. General observations from the study: Baseline serology detected seropositivity in only 5 to 7 AZD1222 recipients. Distributed over spike, vaccine-associated CD4 TCRs predominated at 160-218 and 743-854.

J lost 7 bases, V lost 0 bases, and 9 bases had no gene match. Looked up from germline, CDR1 is MNHEY and CDR2 is SVGAGI. The CDR3 covers 16 residues. The method was immunoSEQ multiplex PCR; TCRdb's version includes in-frame clones alone and lacks a portion of them. The sample comprises around 180,000 clones, roughly 92% of which are singletons, and about 10% rests with the top ten. For this clone: What it recognizes is unknown.

The V gene is TRBV6-5, the J gene TRBJ2-1; 7 nucleotides match TRBD2. Specimen: peripheral blood, collected on day 0 of AZD1222 vaccination. The TCR was taken from an adult in good health. CDR3 in amino acids: CASSYSPAGRGNEQFF. The DNA of the CDR3 is TGTGCCAGCAGTTACTCACCAGCGGGGAGAGGGAATGAGCAGTTCTTC.